The entry below describes one T cell receptor beta chain. Vbeta (60) and Jbeta (13) primers were used in the PCR. Profiled with immunoSEQ multiplex PCR; TCRdb holds only in-frame clones, not every one. The sample consists of some 170,000 clones, 80% of them appearing once. This CDR3 has 13 amino acids. V dropped 2 bases and J dropped 11 bases, with 15 bases sitting between them. The germline gives CDR1 MNHEY, CDR2 SMNVEV (reference sequence). This sample is part of a study of cytomegalovirus exposure and HLA in healthy donors. The V call is TRBV27, the J call TRBJ1-1; D may be TRBD1 (6 bases). The TCR was taken from a young man in good health and CMV-seronegative. What was sequenced was PBMCs. CDR3 in amino acids: CASSLPNRELAFF. The CDR3 DNA reads TGTGCCAGCAGTTTACCTAACAGGGAATTGGCTTTCTTT.